This entry concerns a single T cell receptor (beta chain). Antigen specificity is unknown. The entry originates in a study of post-analysis software for immune sequencing data. The wider study: In terms of disease course, relapsing-remitting, secondary progressive and progressive-relapsing multiple sclerosis were included.

The study, taken as a whole, reports: Controls showed lower frequencies than patients for roughly five TRBV segments, and TRBV5-6, TRBV5-1 and TRBV20-1 were among these. Samples from a shared batch, those prepared together, strongly co-clustered by F measure. Patients with multiple sclerosis recorded significantly lower normalized Chao1 diversity than controls, the study found.

Prepared libraries of TCR beta cDNA carried unique molecular identifiers. Approximately 500,000 cDNA molecules were obtained from roughly 0.93 to 9.6 million T cells. One entry per CDR3 protein results from TCRdb running MiXCR on the PCR reads. Altogether 350,000 to 500,000 distinct CDR3 sequences are present, over 30% being singletons, with the ten largest covering 6.5% to 8%. In germline, CDR1 is SGHVS, CDR2 FNYEAQ. This CDR3 is built from 14 residues. The chain has TRBV7-6 and TRBJ2-7, with TRBD1 as a possible D gene (6 bases). With the DNA end fitting TRBJ2-5 better, the J assignment may be wrong. The origin of this receptor is a girl aged 2-10 years with multiple sclerosis. Sequenced material: blood. The CDR3 DNA reads as TGTGCCAGCAGCTTTGCAGGGGAGTCGGAGACCCAGTACTTC. Protein product: CASSFAGESETQYF.